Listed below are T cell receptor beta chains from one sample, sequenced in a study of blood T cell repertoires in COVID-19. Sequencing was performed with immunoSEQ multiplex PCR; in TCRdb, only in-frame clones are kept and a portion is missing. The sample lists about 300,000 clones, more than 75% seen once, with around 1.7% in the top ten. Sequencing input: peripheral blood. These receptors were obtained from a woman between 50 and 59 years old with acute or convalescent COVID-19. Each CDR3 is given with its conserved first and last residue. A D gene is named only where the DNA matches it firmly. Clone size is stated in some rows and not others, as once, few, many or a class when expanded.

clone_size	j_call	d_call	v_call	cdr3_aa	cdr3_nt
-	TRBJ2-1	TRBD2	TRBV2	CASVRTSASNEQFF	TGTGCCAGCGTAAGGACTAGCGCAAGCAATGAGCAGTTCTTC
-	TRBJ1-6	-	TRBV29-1	CSVKLQGGESPLHF	TGCAGCGTTAAGCTACAGGGAGGGGAATCACCCCTCCACTTT
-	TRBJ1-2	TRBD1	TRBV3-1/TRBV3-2	CASSHDGTEAFYGYTF	TGTGCCAGCAGCCACGATGGGACAGAAGCTTTCTATGGCTACACCTTC
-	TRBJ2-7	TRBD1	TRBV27	CASSLGTGAYEQYF	TGTGCCAGCAGTCTGGGGACAGGGGCCTACGAGCAGTACTTC
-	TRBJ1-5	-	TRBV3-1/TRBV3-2	CASSRGTASGQPQHF	TGTGCCAGCAGCCGCGGGACGGCCTCGGGGCAGCCCCAGCATTTT
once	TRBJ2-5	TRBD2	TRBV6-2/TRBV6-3	CASSETSGSSETQYF	TGTGCCAGCAGTGAGACTAGCGGGAGTAGTGAGACCCAGTACTTC
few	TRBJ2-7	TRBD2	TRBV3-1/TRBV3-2	CASSQGLAGLGEQYF	TGTGCCAGCAGCCAGGGACTAGCGGGTTTGGGCGAGCAGTACTTC
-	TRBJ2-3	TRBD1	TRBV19	CASILQGQSTDTQYF	TGTGCCAGTATCCTTCAGGGACAGAGCACAGATACGCAGTATTTT
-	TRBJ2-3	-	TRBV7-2	CASSRTSGGTDTQYF	TGTGCCAGCAGCCGCACTAGTGGGGGCACAGATACGCAGTATTTT
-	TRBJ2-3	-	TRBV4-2	CASSQGRVGEDTQYF	TGTGCCAGCAGTCAGGGCAGGGTTGGGGAAGATACGCAGTATTTT
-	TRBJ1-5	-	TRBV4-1	CASSQGNGGGYQPQHF	TGCGCCAGCAGCCAAGGAAATGGGGGGGGCTATCAGCCCCAGCATTTT
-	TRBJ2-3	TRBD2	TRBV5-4	CASSSRTSGRAGDTQYF	TGTGCCAGCAGCTCGCGGACTAGCGGGAGGGCGGGGGATACGCAGTATTTT
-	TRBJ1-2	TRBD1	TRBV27	CASSLKGRVGSTTGRYYGYTF	TGTGCCAGCAGCCTCAAGGGTCGGGTTGGATCGACGACAGGGCGTTACTATGGCTACACCTTC
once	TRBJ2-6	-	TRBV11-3	CASSRTEIPGANVLTF	TGTGCCAGCAGCCGTACAGAAATCCCTGGGGCCAACGTCCTGACTTTC
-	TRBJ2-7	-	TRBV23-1	CASSLPGPSPNSYEQYF	TGCGCCAGCAGTCTCCCTGGGCCGAGCCCTAACTCCTACGAGCAGTACTTC
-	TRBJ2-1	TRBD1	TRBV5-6	CASSLVSGQGAGNEQFF	TGTGCCAGCAGCTTGGTATCGGGACAGGGGGCTGGCAATGAGCAGTTCTTC
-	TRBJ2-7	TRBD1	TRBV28	CASSLPGTASYEQYF	TGTGCCAGCAGTCTCCCTGGGACAGCCTCCTACGAGCAGTACTTC
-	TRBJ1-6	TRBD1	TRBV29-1	CSVREGADGSSPLHF	TGCAGCGTTAGAGAGGGGGCAGACGGATCTTCACCCCTCCACTTT
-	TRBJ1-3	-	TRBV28	CASSFARSSYTIYF	TGTGCCAGCAGTTTTGCGAGATCTTCCTACACCATATATTTT
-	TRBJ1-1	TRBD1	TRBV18	CASSPDRELTFF	TGTGCCAGCTCACCAGACAGGGAGCTGACTTTCTTT
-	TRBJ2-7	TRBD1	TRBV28	CASSLVFGTGNYEQYF	TGTGCCAGCAGCTTAGTTTTTGGGACAGGCAACTACGAGCAGTACTTC
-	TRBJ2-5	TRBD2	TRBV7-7	CASRDSSGEGSETQYF	TGTGCCAGCAGAGACTCTAGCGGGGAAGGATCGGAGACCCAGTACTTC
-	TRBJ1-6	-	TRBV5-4	CASSVGEAYNSPLHF	TGTGCCAGCAGCGTGGGGGAGGCCTATAATTCACCCCTCCACTTT
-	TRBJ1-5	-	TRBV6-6	CASRTGTHSNQPQHF	TGTGCCAGCAGAACCGGGACACATAGCAATCAGCCCCAGCATTTT
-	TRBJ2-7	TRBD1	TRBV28	CASSFLGGTGYEQYF	TGTGCCAGCAGTTTCTTGGGCGGGACAGGGTACGAGCAGTACTTC
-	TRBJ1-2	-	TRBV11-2	CASQDGLSYGYTF	TGTGCCAGCCAAGACGGACTCTCCTATGGCTACACCTTC
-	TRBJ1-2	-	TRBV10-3	CAIIPPASENLNYGYTF	TGTGCCATCATTCCCCCAGCGAGCGAGAATCTAAACTATGGCTACACCTTC
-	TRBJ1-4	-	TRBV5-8	CASSLGLSNEKLFF	TGTGCCAGCAGCTTGGGACTCAGTAATGAAAAACTGTTTTTT
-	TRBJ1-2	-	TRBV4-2	CASSQWGSGANYGYTF	TGTGCCAGCAGCCAGTGGGGTAGCGGGGCTAACTATGGCTACACCTTC
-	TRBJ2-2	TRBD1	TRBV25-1	CASSDWDRGWRTGELFF	TGTGCCAGCAGTGATTGGGACAGGGGTTGGAGGACCGGGGAGCTGTTTTTT
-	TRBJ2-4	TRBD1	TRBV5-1	CASSLFMTGGRNIQYF	TGCGCCAGCAGCCTATTTATGACAGGGGGTAGGAACATTCAGTACTTC
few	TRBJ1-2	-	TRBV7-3	CASRTGPGDYGYTF	TGTGCCAGCAGGACAGGCCCCGGGGACTATGGCTACACCTTC
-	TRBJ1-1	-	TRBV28	CASSLAGGDTEAFF	TGTGCCAGCAGTTTGGCGGGGGGGGACACTGAAGCTTTCTTT
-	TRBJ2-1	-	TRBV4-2	CASSREREQFF	TGTGCCAGCAGCCGTGAGCGGGAGCAGTTCTTC
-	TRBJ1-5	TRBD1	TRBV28	CASCPGTGLGRGYSNQPQHF	TGTGCCAGCTGTCCCGGGACAGGATTGGGGCGTGGGTATAGCAATCAGCCCCAGCATTTT
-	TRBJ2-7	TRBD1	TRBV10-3	CAISPGTGYYEQYF	TGTGCCATCAGCCCCGGGACAGGGTACTACGAGCAGTACTTC
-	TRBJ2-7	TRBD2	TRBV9	CASSPSSGFSYEQYF	TGTGCCAGCAGCCCATCTAGCGGGTTCTCCTACGAGCAGTACTTC